Listed below are T cell receptor beta chains from one sample, sequenced in a study of T cell responses to AZD1222 COVID-19 vaccine. This table comes from immunoSEQ multiplex PCR, and its TCRdb copy is limited to in-frame clones, with some not included. The table lists approximately 100,000 clones, about 90% of them singletons. The sample was peripheral blood, taken on day 0 of AZD1222 vaccination. The receptors were gathered from an adult in good health. The CDR3 runs from the conserved cysteine through the conserved F or W. A D gene is named only where the DNA matches it firmly. Part of the rows lack a size; the others show once, few, many or a class for expanded clones.

J	D	size	V	DNA	CDR3
TRBJ1-1	.	.	TRBV3-1/TRBV3-2	TGTGCCAGCAATCAATTCGGGAACACTGAAGCTTTCTTT	CASNQFGNTEAFF
TRBJ2-7	TRBD2	.	TRBV28	TGTGCCAGCAGTCTCCGGACTAGCGAGCAGTACTTC	CASSLRTSEQYF
TRBJ2-2	TRBD2	.	TRBV5-1	TGCGCCAGCAGCTTGGCCGGTAGCGGGAGGAACGGGGAGCTGTTTTTT	CASSLAGSGRNGELFF
TRBJ2-2	TRBD2	.	TRBV12-5	TGTGCTAGTGGTTCGGCCGCGACTAGCGGGGGCACCGGGGAGCTGTTTTTT	CASGSAATSGGTGELFF
TRBJ2-3	.	.	TRBV7-2	TGTGCCAGCAGCCAGGCAAAGACAGCCCTCACAGATACGCAGTATTTT	CASSQAKTALTDTQYF
TRBJ2-3	TRBD2	.	TRBV5-6	TGTGCCAGCAGCTTACCGGGACTAGGGAAGACAGATACGCAGTATTTT	CASSLPGLGKTDTQYF
TRBJ2-1	.	once	TRBV9	TGTGCCAGCAGCGCGACAGGTTATGTAGGGATTGGCAATGAGCAGTTCTTC	CASSATGYVGIGNEQFF
TRBJ2-1	.	.	TRBV7-2	TGTGCCACCTTAATCGGGCTAGCGTCCTACAATGAGCAGTTCTTC	CATLIGLASYNEQFF
TRBJ1-2	.	.	TRBV19	TGTGCCAGTGCCCTAGTAAAGACAGTACCCAATGGCTACACCTTC	CASALVKTVPNGYTF
TRBJ1-1	.	.	TRBV19	TGTGCCAGCCTGGGGGGGGTAGCATTGAACACTGAAGCTTTCTTT	CASLGGVALNTEAFF
TRBJ1-1	.	.	TRBV19	TGTGCCAGTAAGTATCGAGGGGGTACTGAAGCTTTCTTT	CASKYRGGTEAFF
TRBJ2-3	.	.	TRBV7-8	TGTGCCAGCAGCTTAATGGGGACTAGCACAGATACGCAGTATTTT	CASSLMGTSTDTQYF
TRBJ1-4	.	.	TRBV7-8	TGTGCCAGCAGCCGACGGACGGCAACTAATGAAAAACTGTTTTTT	CASSRRTATNEKLFF
TRBJ2-7	.	.	TRBV7-9	TGTGCCAGCAGCTCTGGGTCAGTCAGCTACGAGCAGTACTTC	CASSSGSVSYEQYF
TRBJ2-7	.	.	TRBV19	TGTGCCAGTAGTATCTCGGACCCGGGGTCCTACGAGCAGTACTTC	CASSISDPGSYEQYF
TRBJ2-1	.	.	TRBV11-2	TGTGCCAGCAGCTTTTTAGGGAATGAGCAGTTCTTC	CASSFLGNEQFF
TRBJ1-1	.	.	TRBV5-5	TGTGCCAGCAGCCCCATTCCGGGGACTAACACTGAAGCTTTCTTT	CASSPIPGTNTEAFF
TRBJ1-5	.	.	TRBV7-2	TGTGCCAGCAGCTTGAGAAGGGACGGGAATCAGCCCCAGCATTTT	CASSLRRDGNQPQHF
TRBJ1-4	.	.	TRBV21-1	TGTGCCAGCAGCAAAAAGCAGTGCGTACGGACTAATGAAAAACTGTTTTTT	CASSKKQCVRTNEKLFF
TRBJ2-2	.	.	TRBV6-6	TGTGCCAGCAGTTACGAGCAGCAGACCGGGGAGCTGTTTTTT	CASSYEQQTGELFF
TRBJ2-3	.	.	TRBV27	TGTGCCAGCAGTTTATATTATCGGGCGAGCACAGATACGCAGTATTTT	CASSLYYRASTDTQYF